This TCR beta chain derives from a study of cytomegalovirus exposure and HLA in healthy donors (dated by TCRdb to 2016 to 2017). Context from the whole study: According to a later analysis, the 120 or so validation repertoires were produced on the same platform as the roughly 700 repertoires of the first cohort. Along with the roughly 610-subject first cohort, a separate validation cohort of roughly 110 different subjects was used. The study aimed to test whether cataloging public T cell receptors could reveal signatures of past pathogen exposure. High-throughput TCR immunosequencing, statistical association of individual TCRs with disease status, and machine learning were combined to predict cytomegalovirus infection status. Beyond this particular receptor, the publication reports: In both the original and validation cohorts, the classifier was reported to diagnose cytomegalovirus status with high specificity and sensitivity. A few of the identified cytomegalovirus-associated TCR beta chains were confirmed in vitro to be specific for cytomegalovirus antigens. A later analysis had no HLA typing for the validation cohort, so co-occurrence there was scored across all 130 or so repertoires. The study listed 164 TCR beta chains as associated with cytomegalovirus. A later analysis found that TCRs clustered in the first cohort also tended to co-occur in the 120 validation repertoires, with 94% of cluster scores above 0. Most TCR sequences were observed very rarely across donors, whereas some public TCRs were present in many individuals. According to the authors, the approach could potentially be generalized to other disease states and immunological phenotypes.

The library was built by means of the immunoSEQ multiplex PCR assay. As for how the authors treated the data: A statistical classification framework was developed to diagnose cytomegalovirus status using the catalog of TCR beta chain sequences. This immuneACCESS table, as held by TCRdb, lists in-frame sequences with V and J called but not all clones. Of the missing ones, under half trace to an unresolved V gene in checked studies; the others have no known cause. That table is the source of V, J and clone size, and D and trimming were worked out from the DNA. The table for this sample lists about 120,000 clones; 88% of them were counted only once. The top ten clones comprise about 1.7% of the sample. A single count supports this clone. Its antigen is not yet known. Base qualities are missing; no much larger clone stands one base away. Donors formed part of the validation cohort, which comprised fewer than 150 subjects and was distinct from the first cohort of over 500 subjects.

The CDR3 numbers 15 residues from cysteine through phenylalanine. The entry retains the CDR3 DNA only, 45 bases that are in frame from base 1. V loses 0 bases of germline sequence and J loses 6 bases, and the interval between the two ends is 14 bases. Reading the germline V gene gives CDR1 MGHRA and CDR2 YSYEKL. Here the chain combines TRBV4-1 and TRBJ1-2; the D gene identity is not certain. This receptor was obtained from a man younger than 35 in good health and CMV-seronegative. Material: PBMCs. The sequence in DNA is TGCGCCAGCAGCCAAGAATGGCGCGGCGGGGATGGCTACACCTTC. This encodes CASSQEWRGGDGYTF.